Below, 28 T cell receptor beta chains from the same sample are listed, as sequenced in a study of post-analysis software for immune sequencing data. The TCR beta cDNA libraries contained unique molecular identifiers. TCRdb re-derived calls from the PCR reads in MiXCR, one entry per CDR3 protein. The sample holds about half a million distinct CDR3 sequences; around 34% are singletons and the top ten take around 6%. These receptors are not linked to any known antigen. Study-wide results and caveats: Patients used five TRBV segments, including TRBV5-6, TRBV5-1 and TRBV20-1, more often than controls.

Input material: blood. The source of these receptors is a girl under 18 with multiple sclerosis.

In regard to this clonotype: A junction boundary mismatches the germline segment, possibly from a read error. CDR3 region: CAGSLGPKRDSPLHF. The CDR3 DNA sequence: TGCGCCGGCAGCCTAGGGCCCAAAAGGGATTCACCCCTCCACTTT. This chain joins TRBV5-1 and TRBJ1-6; D is unresolved. The CDR3 is made up of 15 amino acids. Germline assignment: CDR1 SGHRS and CDR2 YFSETQ. Together with reference TRBV5-1 and TRBJ1-6, the CDR3 gives the full variable domain: KAGVTQTPRYLIKTRGQQVTLSCSPISGHRSVSWYQQTPGQGLQFLFEYFSETQRNKGNFPGRFSGRQFSNSRSEMNVSTLELGDSALYLCAGSLGPKRDSPLHFGNGTRLTVT.

This clonotype came up once. The V gene is TRBV23-1, the J gene TRBJ2-5; D is uncertain. TRBV23-1 is assigned to the ORF class and has an uncertain function. This CDR3 has 12 amino acids. Trimming pared 3 bases from V and 5 bases from J, leaving 7 bases between. The DNA of the CDR3 is TGCGCCAGCAGTCACCCGATTGAGACCCAGTACTTC. Translation: CASSHPIETQYF.

The genes are TRBV5-1 and TRBJ1-4, with 9 bases aligning to TRBD1. From germline, CDR1 is SGHRS and CDR2 YFSETQ. J was trimmed by 7 bases and V by 4 bases; bases with no gene match: 2. The CDR3 has 13 residues. The CDR3 region has the DNA TGCGCCAGCAGCCGGACAGGGGTTGAAAAACTGTTTTTT. Protein sequence: CASSRTGVEKLFF. Full variable domain (outside the CDR3, taken from reference TRBV5-1 and TRBJ1-4): KAGVTQTPRYLIKTRGQQVTLSCSPISGHRSVSWYQQTPGQGLQFLFEYFSETQRNKGNFPGRFSGRQFSNSRSEMNVSTLELGDSALYLCASSRTGVEKLFFGSGTQLSVL.

This clonotype has only a few counts. V gene TRBV10-3 combines with J gene TRBJ2-5; D unclear. CDR3 length equals 13 residues. Trimming took 4 bases from V and 5 from J, leaving 11 bases between them. Germline loops: CDR1 ENHRY, CDR2 SYGVKD. This CDR3 is CAISAPEAETQYF. CDR3 in DNA: TGTGCCATCAGTGCGCCAGAGGCGGAGACCCAGTACTTC.

There are a few counts of this clonotype. Here the CDR3 reads CSARDNSGESYNEQFF. Here the CDR3 DNA reads TGCAGTGCTAGAGATAATAGCGGGGAATCCTACAATGAGCAGTTCTTC. The rearrangement joins TRBV20-1 to TRBJ2-1; TRBD2 matches 8 bases. Trimming removed 0 bases from V and 1 base from J; junction bases left unmatched: 5. Germline V lookup: CDR1 DFQATT, CDR2 SNEGSKA (reference sequence). The CDR3 contains 16 residues.

This chain links TRBV20-1 with TRBJ1-2; D is perhaps TRBD1 (5 bases). The length of the CDR3 is 15 residues. Trimming left V 3 bases short and J 2 bases short, with 16 bases between. CDR1 and CDR2 from the germline V gene are DFQATT and SNEGSKA (reference sequence). The CDR3: CSASSVGRINYGYTF. The CDR3 DNA is TGCAGTGCTAGTTCCGTGGGGCGGATAAACTATGGCTACACCTTC.

The chain has TRBV20-1 and TRBJ2-5, with 8 bases lining up with TRBD1. The CDR3 extends over 15 amino acids. Germline CDR1 is DFQATT and CDR2 is SNEGSKA (reference sequence). With V trimmed by 0 bases and J by 5 bases, 8 bases remained unmatched. The CDR3, as DNA: TGCAGTGCTAGAGATCGTGACAGGGGATGGGAGACCCAGTACTTC. Translating gives CSARDRDRGWETQYF.

The rearrangement links TRBV5-1 to TRBJ1-2, with 12 positions matching TRBD1. Germline-derived CDR1 and CDR2 are SGHRS and YFSETQ. V shed 5 bases, J shed 8 bases, and the junction held 10 bases outside the gene matches. The CDR3 runs to 15 residues. The DNA of the CDR3 is TGCGCCAGCAGTTTCGCCGGGACAGGGGGCGAAGGCTACACCTTC. Protein product: CASSFAGTGGEGYTF.

V is TRBV2 and J is TRBJ1-2; D is unclear. This CDR3 spans 12 amino acids. V lost 6 bases to trimming and J lost 8 bases, with 13 bases between them. The V gene's germline CDR1 is SNHLY and CDR2 FYNNEI. The CDR3 DNA is TGTGCCAGCAGCCCGACGAGGATCGGCTACACCTTC. Translation: CASSPTRIGYTF.

The V call is TRBV5-1, the J call TRBJ1-1; TRBD1 matches 9 bases. Germline V gene lookup returns CDR1 SGHRS and CDR2 YFSETQ. The CDR3 is 16 residues long. V lost 1 base, J lost 3 bases, and 7 bases stayed unmatched. CDR3 loop: CASSLPYRGRHTEAFF. DNA for the CDR3: TGCGCCAGCAGCTTGCCGTACAGGGGGCGGCACACTGAAGCTTTCTTT.

This chain uses TRBV6-6 with TRBJ2-3, with TRBD2 identical over 10 bases. Germline CDR1 and CDR2: MNHNY and SVGAGI (reference sequence). The junction had 7 bases not matched to a gene; V was cut back by 1 base and J by 6 bases. The CDR3 contains 16 residues. This CDR3 reads CASSYWSSGGEDTQYF. The CDR3 DNA sequence: TGTGCCAGCAGTTACTGGTCTAGCGGGGGAGAGGATACGCAGTATTTT.

The chain combines TRBV28 with TRBJ2-1; D is unclear. Germline lookup yields CDR1 MDHEN and CDR2 SYDVKM. V was cut by 3 bases and J by 7 bases, with 10 bases left in between. The CDR3 runs to 13 residues. CDR3 sequence (DNA): TGTGCCAGCAGTTTGGCGGACCTAAATGAGCAGTTCTTC. Encoded protein: CASSLADLNEQFF.

At least ten counts were recorded for this clonotype. V and J are TRBV7-8 and TRBJ2-3, with D perhaps TRBD2 (5 bases). The CDR3 has 15 residues. Germline V lookup: CDR1 SGHVS, CDR2 FQNEAQ. V lost 1 base to trimming and J lost 4 bases, with 12 bases between them. In nucleotides, the CDR3 is TGTGCCAGCAGCTTAGAGGCTAGCTTTTCAGATACGCAGTATTTT. This codes for CASSLEASFSDTQYF.

The rearrangement links TRBV7-8 to TRBJ2-3; TRBD2 might be the D (5 bases). The V gene's germline CDR1 is SGHVS and CDR2 FQNEAQ. V was trimmed by 4 bases and J by 0 bases, leaving 8 bases between them. This CDR3 is built from 14 residues. The CDR3 here is CASSYSESTDTQYF. The DNA of the CDR3 is TGTGCCAGCAGCTATAGCGAAAGCACAGATACGCAGTATTTT.

This clonotype came up a few times. J is TRBJ2-5 and V is TRBV5-1; a possible D gene is TRBD2 (7 bases). The V gene's germline CDR1 is SGHRS and CDR2 YFSETQ. CDR3 length: 18 amino acids. The ends were cut back, 0 bases at V and 1 base at J, with 19 bases in the middle. The CDR3 sequence is CASSLAKGAGAPQETQYF. The CDR3 coding sequence is TGCGCCAGCAGCTTGGCCAAAGGGGCGGGGGCCCCCCAAGAGACCCAGTACTTC.

This chain links TRBV18 with TRBJ1-1; D not certain. The germline gives CDR1 KGHSH, CDR2 LQKENI. This CDR3 contains 14 residues. The ends were cut back, 4 bases at V and 4 bases at J, with 13 bases in the middle. The CDR3 sequence is CASSQEKVGTEAFF. The DNA for the CDR3 is TGTGCCAGCTCACAAGAAAAGGTGGGCACTGAAGCTTTCTTT.

This clonotype was seen only a few times. The chain carries TRBV12-3 or TRBV12-4 and TRBJ1-2; TRBD1 is a possible D gene (6 bases). V was cut by 6 bases and J by 7 bases, with 15 bases left in between. The CDR3 is 13 residues long. DNA of the CDR3: TGTGCCAGCAGCTGGGACACGAAGGTTGGCTACACCTTC. Translating it yields CASSWDTKVGYTF.

This clonotype was detected ten times or more. The genes are TRBV29-1 and TRBJ2-5, with 8 bases that match TRBD2. V was pared by 6 bases and J by 11 bases, with 17 bases of the junction left unmatched. The CDR3 has 14 amino acids. In germline, CDR1 is SQVTM, CDR2 ANQGSEA. CDR3 in amino acids: CSVDSSGGPIEQYF. The CDR3 DNA reads as TGCAGCGTCGATTCGAGCGGGGGCCCTATTGAGCAGTACTTC.

This clonotype was counted a single time. J is TRBJ2-2 and V is TRBV7-8; D is undetermined. The V end was cut by 1 base, the J end by 10 bases, with 10 bases between. CDR3 length equals 13 residues. CDR1 and CDR2 (germline): SGHVS, FQNEAQ. The CDR3 nucleotides are TGTGCCAGCAGCTTAGGGCCAGAAGAGGAGCTGTTTTTT. This translates into CASSLGPEEELFF.

This clonotype was counted at least ten times. One junction end does not reproduce the germline sequence, and a read error may be involved. The gene calls are TRBV5-1 and TRBJ2-5; 7 bases align to TRBD1. CDR1 SGHRS and CDR2 YFSETQ come from the germline V gene. This CDR3 region has 13 residues. Here the CDR3 reads CASSSRGQETQYF. In DNA form, the CDR3 reads TGTGCCAGCAGCTCCAGGGGGCAAGAGACCCAGTACTTC.

In this sample, this clonotype turned up many times. V is TRBV7-2 and J is TRBJ2-7; D not resolved. V dropped 1 base and J dropped 2 bases, with 9 bases sitting between them. The V gene's germline CDR1 is SGHTA and CDR2 FQGNSA. The CDR3 is made up of 14 amino acids. The CDR3 DNA follows: TGTGCCAGCAGCTTAGGAAAAGGCGCCTACGAGCAGTACTTC. Translated, it gives CASSLGKGAYEQYF.

About this clonotype itself: A clone one base away is much larger, so this may be a read error. The chain has TRBV14 and TRBJ1-2, with unresolved D. This CDR3 comprises 12 residues. CDR1 and CDR2 from the germline V gene are SGHDN and FVKESK. Trimming cost V 3 bases and J 3 bases, with 5 bases left between them. The CDR3 nucleotides read TGTGCCAGCAGCCAGGGATACTATGGCTACACCTTC. Protein sequence: CASSQGYYGYTF.

This chain uses TRBV7-6 with TRBJ1-5; a weak D match, TRBD1 (5 bases). The CDR3 length is 15 residues. Germline CDR1 is SGHVS and CDR2 is FNYEAQ. V lost 1 base, J lost 4 bases, and 11 bases lay in between. The CDR3 DNA follows: TGTGCCAGCAGCTTAGGAGGGGTGTGGAATCAGCCCCAGCATTTT. Its protein product is CASSLGGVWNQPQHF.

In this sample, this clonotype turned up a few times. The J gene is TRBJ1-2, the V gene TRBV7-8; 11 bases line up with TRBD1. J was trimmed by 2 bases and V by 4 bases; bases with no gene match: 6. The CDR3 has 16 amino acids. The germline V gene encodes CDR1 SGHVS and CDR2 FQNEAQ. Here the CDR3 DNA reads TGTGCCAGCAGCTCAAGGACAGGGGGCGCAAACTATGGCTACACCTTC. Amino acid sequence: CASSSRTGGANYGYTF.

This clonotype appeared a few times. The chain links TRBV4-1 to TRBJ2-7; 14 nucleotides match TRBD2. Germline V gene sequence: CDR1 MGHRA, CDR2 YSYEKL. The CDR3 is 15 amino acids. Trimming removed 3 bases from V and 3 bases from J; junction bases left unmatched: 1. The CDR3 DNA reads as TGCGCCAGCAGCCATGGGACTAGCGGGGGCTACGAGCAGTACTTC. Its protein is CASSHGTSGGYEQYF.

This clonotype appeared a few times. The V and J genes are TRBV7-2 and TRBJ2-1, with D tentatively TRBD1 or TRBD2 (5 bases each). The V gene lost 4 bases and the J gene lost 7 bases, with 14 bases spanning the gap. The CDR3 has 14 residues. Germline CDR1 is SGHTA and CDR2 is FQGNSA. The CDR3 sequence: CASSSPGDGNEQFF. The CDR3 bases are TGTGCCAGCAGCTCCCCCGGGGACGGGAATGAGCAGTTCTTC.

V usage is TRBV5-1 and J usage is TRBJ2-1; TRBD2 matches at 7 bases. The germline V gene has CDR1 SGHRS and CDR2 YFSETQ. V shed 7 bases, J shed 2 bases, and the junction held 12 bases outside the gene matches. This CDR3 is 16 amino acids long. This CDR3 is CASFLSPGLTYNEQFF. DNA of the CDR3: TGCGCCAGCTTCCTTTCTCCGGGACTAACCTACAATGAGCAGTTCTTC. The whole variable domain, remainder taken from reference TRBV5-1 and TRBJ2-1, is KAGVTQTPRYLIKTRGQQVTLSCSPISGHRSVSWYQQTPGQGLQFLFEYFSETQRNKGNFPGRFSGRQFSNSRSEMNVSTLELGDSALYLCASFLSPGLTYNEQFFGPGTRLTVL.

The chain couples TRBV2 to TRBJ2-4; D gene uncertain. V shed 8 bases and J shed 3 bases, with 17 bases lying between them. Germline CDR1 SNHLY, CDR2 FYNNEI. This CDR3 has 15 amino acids. This chain's CDR3 is CASWERASGKNIQYF. The CDR3 DNA follows: TGTGCCAGCTGGGAACGAGCGTCGGGCAAAAACATTCAGTACTTC.